This entry describes one TCR beta chain. The antigen remains undetermined. These data originate in a study of CD8 T cells in Susac syndrome. General observations from the study: The authors acknowledged that the study's TCR sequencing and HLA analysis involved relatively few individuals.

Germline CDR1 SEHNR, CDR2 FQNEAQ (reference sequence). The CDR3 covers 16 residues. Trimming removed 5 bases from V and 2 bases from J; junction bases left unmatched: 7. RNA in amounts of roughly 0.5 to 1 ug was reverse transcribed with random hexamers. An immunoSEQ multiplex PCR generated amplified TCR beta CDR3 products spanning 54 Vbeta and 13 Jbeta. TCRdb re-analysed the immunoSEQ multiplex PCR reads in MiXCR, keeping a single row per CDR3 protein. The data contain around 140,000 distinct CDR3 sequences, around 95% of them singletons. TCR beta was sequenced from blood CD8+ and CD4+ T cells. It was negative isolation that provided the CD8+ and CD4+ T cells, whereas TEMRA cells were enriched by FACS.

The chain employs TRBV7-9 and TRBJ2-7, with 12 bases aligning to TRBD1. Sequencing was carried out using CD4+ T cells from PBMCs. The TCR was taken from a human donor with multiple sclerosis. This CDR3 reads CASSPGDRGHPYEQYF. The CDR3 DNA reads TGTGCCAGCAGCCCCGGGGACAGGGGGCATCCCTACGAGCAGTACTTC. The entire variable domain, with the rest obtained from reference TRBV7-9 and TRBJ2-7, is as follows: DTGVSQNPRHKITKRGQNVTFRCDPISEHNRLYWYRQTLGQGPEFLTYFQNEAQLEKSRLLSDRFSAERPKGSFSTLEIQRTEQGDSAMYLCASSPGDRGHPYEQYFGPGTRLTVT.